The entry that follows covers one T cell receptor beta chain sequence. Its target is not known. The entry originates in a study of T cell responses to AZD1222 COVID-19 vaccine. Study conclusions and caveats: AZD1222 recipients seropositive at baseline numbered only five to seven. In a largely white British group with more females than males, clonal diversity was possibly underestimated. Researchers report vaccine-associated CD4 TCRs spanning spike, with dominance at 160-218 and 743-854.

Some clones are missing from TCRdb's copy, which holds only in-frame ones; the method was immunoSEQ multiplex PCR. In the table there are roughly 80,000 clones, roughly 82% of which are singletons. The CDR3 loop spans 14 amino acids. V was pared by 8 bases and J by 3 bases, with 17 bases between. Looked up from germline, CDR1 is WNHNN and CDR2 is SYGVQD (reference sequence). The chain joins TRBV10-1 to TRBJ2-7; weak D call: TRBD1 (6 bases). The specimen was peripheral blood, collected on day 0 of AZD1222 vaccination. This sequence was found in an adult in good health. DNA for the CDR3: TGCGCCAGCGGCCCGTCAGGGGAACACTACGAGCAGTACTTC. Its translation is CASGPSGEHYEQYF.